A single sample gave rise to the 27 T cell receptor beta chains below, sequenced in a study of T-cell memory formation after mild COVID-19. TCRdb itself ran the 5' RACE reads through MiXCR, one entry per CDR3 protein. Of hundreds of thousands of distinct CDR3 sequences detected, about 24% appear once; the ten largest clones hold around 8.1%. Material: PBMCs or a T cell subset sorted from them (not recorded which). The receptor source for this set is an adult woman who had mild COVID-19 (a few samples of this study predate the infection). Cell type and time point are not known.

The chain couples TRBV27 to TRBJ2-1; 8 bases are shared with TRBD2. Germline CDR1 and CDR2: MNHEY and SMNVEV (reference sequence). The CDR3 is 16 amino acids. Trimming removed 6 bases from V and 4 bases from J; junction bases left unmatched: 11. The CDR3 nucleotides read TGTGCCAGCAGCCTGACGGGGGGGCCTCGTTACAATGAGCAGTTCTTC. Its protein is CASSLTGGPRYNEQFF.

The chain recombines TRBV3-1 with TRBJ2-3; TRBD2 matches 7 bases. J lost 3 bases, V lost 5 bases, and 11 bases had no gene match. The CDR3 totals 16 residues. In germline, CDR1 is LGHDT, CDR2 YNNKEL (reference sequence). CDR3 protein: CASSSGTLSLTDTQYF. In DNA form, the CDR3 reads TGTGCCAGCAGCAGCGGGACTCTTTCTCTGACAGATACGCAGTATTTT.

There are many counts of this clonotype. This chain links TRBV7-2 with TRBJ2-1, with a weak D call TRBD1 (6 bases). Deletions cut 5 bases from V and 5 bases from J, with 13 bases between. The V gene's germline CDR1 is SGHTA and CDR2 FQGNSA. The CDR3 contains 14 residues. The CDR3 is CASSLTGPDNEQFF. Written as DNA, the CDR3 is TGTGCCAGCAGCCTGACAGGCCCAGACAATGAGCAGTTCTTC. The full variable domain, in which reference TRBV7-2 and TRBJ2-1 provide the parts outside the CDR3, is GAGVSQSPSNKVTEKGKDVELRCDPISGHTALYWYRQSLGQGLEFLIYFQGNSAPDKSGLPSDRFSAERTGGSVSTLTIQRTQQEDSAVYLCASSLTGPDNEQFFGPGTRLTVL.

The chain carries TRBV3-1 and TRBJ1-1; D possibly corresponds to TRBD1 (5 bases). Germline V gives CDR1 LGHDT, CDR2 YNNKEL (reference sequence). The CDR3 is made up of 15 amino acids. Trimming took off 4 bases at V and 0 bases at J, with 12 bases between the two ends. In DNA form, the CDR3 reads TGTGCCAGCAGCCGACCAGGGTTCATGAACACTGAAGCTTTCTTT. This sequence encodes CASSRPGFMNTEAFF.

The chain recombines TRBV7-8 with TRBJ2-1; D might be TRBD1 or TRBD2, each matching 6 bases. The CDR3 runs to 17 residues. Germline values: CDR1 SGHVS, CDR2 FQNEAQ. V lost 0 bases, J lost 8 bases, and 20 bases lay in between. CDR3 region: CASSLAGLGGTQDEQFF. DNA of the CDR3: TGTGCCAGCAGCTTAGCGGGGCTAGGGGGGACCCAGGATGAGCAGTTCTTC.

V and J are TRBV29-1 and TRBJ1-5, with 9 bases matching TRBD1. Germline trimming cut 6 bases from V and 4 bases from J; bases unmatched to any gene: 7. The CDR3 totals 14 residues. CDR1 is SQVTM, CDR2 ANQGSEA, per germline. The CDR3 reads CSVRSGTGNQPQHF. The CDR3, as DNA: TGCAGCGTCAGAAGTGGGACAGGGAATCAGCCCCAGCATTTT.

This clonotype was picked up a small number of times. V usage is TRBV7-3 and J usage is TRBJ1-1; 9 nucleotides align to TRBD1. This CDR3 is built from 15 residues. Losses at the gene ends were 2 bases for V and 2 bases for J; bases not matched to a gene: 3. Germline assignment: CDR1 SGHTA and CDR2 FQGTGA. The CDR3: CASSLLGQGNTEAFF. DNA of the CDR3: TGTGCCAGCAGCTTATTGGGACAGGGTAACACTGAAGCTTTCTTT.

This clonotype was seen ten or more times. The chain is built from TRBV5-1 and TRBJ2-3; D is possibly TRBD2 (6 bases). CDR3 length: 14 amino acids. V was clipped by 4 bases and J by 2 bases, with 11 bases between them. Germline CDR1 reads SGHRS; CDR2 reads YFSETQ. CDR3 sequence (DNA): TGCGCCAGCAGCCCGGACTATGTCACAGATACGCAGTATTTT. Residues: CASSPDYVTDTQYF.

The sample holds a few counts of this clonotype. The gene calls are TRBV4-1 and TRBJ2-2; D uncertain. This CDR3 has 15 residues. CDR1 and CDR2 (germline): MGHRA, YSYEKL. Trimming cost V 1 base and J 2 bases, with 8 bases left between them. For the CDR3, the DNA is TGCGCCAGCAGCCAAGTCCAGTTCAACACCGGGGAGCTGTTTTTT. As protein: CASSQVQFNTGELFF.

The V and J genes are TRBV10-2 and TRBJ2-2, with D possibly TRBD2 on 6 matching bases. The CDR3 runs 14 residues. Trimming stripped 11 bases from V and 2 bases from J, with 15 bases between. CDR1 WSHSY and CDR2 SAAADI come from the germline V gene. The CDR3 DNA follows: TGCGCCGCGCCGGCGGGAACTAACACCGGGGAGCTGTTTTTT. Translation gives CAAPAGTNTGELFF.

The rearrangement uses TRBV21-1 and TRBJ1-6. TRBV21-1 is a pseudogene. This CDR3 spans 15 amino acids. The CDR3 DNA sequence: TGTGCCAGCAGCAAAAAAGTCCGGTCTAATTCACCCCTCCACTTT. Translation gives CASSKKVRSNSPLHF.

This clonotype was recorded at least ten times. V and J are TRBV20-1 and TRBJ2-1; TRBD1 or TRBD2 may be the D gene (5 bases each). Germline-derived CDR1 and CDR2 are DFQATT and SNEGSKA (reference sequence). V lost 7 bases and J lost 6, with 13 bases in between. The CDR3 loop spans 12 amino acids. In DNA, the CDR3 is TGCAGTGGACCGGGACCGATCAATGAGCAGTTCTTC. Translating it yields CSGPGPINEQFF.

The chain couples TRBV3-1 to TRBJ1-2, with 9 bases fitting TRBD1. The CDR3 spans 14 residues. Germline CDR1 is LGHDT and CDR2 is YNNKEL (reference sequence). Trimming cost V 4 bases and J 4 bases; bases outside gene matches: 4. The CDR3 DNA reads TGTGCCAGCAGCCCGACAGGGGGGGCCTATGGCTACACCTTC. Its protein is CASSPTGGAYGYTF.

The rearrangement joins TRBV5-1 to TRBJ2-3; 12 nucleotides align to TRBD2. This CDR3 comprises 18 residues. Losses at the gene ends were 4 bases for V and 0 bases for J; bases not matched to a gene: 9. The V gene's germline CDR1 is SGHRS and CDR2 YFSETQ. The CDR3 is CASSDKGLAGLSTDTQYF. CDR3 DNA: TGCGCCAGCAGCGACAAGGGACTAGCGGGTCTTAGCACAGATACGCAGTATTTT.

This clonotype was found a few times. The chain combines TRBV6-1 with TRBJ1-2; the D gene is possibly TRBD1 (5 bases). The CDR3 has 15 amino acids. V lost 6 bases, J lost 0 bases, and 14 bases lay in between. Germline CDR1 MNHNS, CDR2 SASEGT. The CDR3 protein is CASSQGAVANYGYTF. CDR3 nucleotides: TGTGCCAGCAGCCAGGGAGCGGTAGCTAACTATGGCTACACCTTC.

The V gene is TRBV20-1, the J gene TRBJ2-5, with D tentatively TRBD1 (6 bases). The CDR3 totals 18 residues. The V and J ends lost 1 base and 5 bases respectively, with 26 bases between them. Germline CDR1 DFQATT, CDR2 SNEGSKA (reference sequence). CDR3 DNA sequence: TGCAGTGCTAGAGGAGAGGGCAGGGGCCTTACCTTGAGGGAGACCCAGTACTTC. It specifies CSARGEGRGLTLRETQYF.

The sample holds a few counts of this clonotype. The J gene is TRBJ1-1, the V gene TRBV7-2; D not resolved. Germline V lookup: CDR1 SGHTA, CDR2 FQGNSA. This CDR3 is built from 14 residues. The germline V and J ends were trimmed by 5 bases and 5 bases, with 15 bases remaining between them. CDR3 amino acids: CASSQRRYGTEAFF. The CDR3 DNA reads TGTGCCAGCAGCCAAAGGCGGTACGGGACTGAAGCTTTCTTT.

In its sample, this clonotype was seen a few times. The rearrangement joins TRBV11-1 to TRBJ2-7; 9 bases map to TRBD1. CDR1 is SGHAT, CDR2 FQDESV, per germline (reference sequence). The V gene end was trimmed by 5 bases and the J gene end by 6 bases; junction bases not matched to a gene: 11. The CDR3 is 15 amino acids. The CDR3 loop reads CASSPRGTGGREQYF. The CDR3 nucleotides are TGTGCCAGCAGCCCCCGCGGCACAGGGGGCCGCGAGCAGTACTTC.

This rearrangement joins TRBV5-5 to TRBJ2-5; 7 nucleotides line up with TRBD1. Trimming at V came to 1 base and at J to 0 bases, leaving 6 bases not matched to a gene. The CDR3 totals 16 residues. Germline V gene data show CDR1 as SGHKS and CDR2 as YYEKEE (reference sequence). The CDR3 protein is CASSLSVGQYQETQYF. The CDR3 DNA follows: TGTGCCAGCAGCTTGTCGGTGGGACAGTACCAAGAGACCCAGTACTTC.

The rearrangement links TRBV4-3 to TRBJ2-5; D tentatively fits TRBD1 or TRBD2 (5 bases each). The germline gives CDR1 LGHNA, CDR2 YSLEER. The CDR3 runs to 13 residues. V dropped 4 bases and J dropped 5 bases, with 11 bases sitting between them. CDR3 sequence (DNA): TGCGCCAGCAGCCTAAAGTGGGGGGAGACCCAGTACTTC. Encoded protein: CASSLKWGETQYF.

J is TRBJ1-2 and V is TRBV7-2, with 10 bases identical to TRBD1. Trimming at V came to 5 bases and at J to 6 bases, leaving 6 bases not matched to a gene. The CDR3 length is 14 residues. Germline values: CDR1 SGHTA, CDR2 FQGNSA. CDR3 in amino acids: CASSPRTGGNGYTF. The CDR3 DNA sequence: TGTGCCAGCAGCCCTAGGACAGGGGGGAATGGCTACACCTTC. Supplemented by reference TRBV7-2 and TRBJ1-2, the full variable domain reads GAGVSQSPSNKVTEKGKDVELRCDPISGHTALYWYRQSLGQGLEFLIYFQGNSAPDKSGLPSDRFSAERTGGSVSTLTIQRTQQEDSAVYLCASSPRTGGNGYTFGSGTRLTVV.

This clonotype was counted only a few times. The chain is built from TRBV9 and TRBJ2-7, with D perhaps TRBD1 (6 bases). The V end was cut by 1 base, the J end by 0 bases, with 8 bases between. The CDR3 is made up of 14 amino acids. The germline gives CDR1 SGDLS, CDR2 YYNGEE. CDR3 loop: CASSVTGSSYEQYF. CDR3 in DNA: TGTGCCAGCAGCGTAACAGGGTCCTCCTACGAGCAGTACTTC. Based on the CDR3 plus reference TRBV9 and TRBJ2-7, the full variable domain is DSGVTQTPKHLITATGQRVTLRCSPRSGDLSVYWYQQSLDQGLQFLIQYYNGEERAKGNILERFSAQQFPDLHSELNLSSLELGDSALYFCASSVTGSSYEQYFGPGTRLTVT.

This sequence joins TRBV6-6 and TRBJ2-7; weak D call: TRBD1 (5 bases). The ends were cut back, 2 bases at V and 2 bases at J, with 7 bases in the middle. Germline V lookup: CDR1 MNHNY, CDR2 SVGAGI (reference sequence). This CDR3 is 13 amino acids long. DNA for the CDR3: TGTGCCAGCAGTTACGGGGCGGCCTACGAGCAGTACTTC. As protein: CASSYGAAYEQYF.

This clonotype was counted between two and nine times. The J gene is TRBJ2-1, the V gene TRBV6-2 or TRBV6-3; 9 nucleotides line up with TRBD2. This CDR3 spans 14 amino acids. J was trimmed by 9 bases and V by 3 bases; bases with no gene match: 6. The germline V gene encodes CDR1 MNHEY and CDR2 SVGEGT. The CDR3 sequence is CASSYEREVPEQFF. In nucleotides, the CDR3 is TGTGCCAGCAGTTATGAGCGGGAGGTTCCTGAGCAGTTCTTC.

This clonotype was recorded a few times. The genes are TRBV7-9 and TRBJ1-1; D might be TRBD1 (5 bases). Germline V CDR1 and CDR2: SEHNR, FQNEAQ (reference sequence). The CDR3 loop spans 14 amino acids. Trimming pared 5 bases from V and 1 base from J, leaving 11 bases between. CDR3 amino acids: CASSIRRENTEAFF. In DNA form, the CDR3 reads TGTGCCAGCAGCATACGCAGGGAGAACACTGAAGCTTTCTTT.

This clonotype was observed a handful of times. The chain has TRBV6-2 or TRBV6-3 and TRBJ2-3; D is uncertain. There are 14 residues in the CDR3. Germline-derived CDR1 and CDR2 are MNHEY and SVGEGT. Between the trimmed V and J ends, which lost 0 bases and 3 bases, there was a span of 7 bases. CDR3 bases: TGTGCCAGCAGTTACTCATTTTTTACAGATACGCAGTATTTT. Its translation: CASSYSFFTDTQYF.

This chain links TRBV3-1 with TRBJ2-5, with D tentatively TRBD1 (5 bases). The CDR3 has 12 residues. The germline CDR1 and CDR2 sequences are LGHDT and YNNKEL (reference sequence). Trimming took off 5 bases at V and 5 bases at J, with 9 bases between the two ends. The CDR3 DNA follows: TGTGCCAGCAGCTTTGGGGCCGAGACCCAGTACTTC. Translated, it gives CASSFGAETQYF.